A selection of T cell receptor beta chains follows, all from one sample in a study of blood T cell repertoires in COVID-19. Only in-frame clones appear in the TCRdb table, and some are missing; sequencing was by immunoSEQ multiplex PCR. The sample contains approximately 100,000 clones, roughly nine tenths of which appear only once. Sequences were obtained from peripheral blood. The receptors shown here come from a man aged 55 to 69 with acute or convalescent COVID-19. Both conserved end residues are part of each CDR3.

J	V	CDR3
TRBJ2-7	TRBV2	CASSSRDYEQYF
TRBJ1-1	TRBV18	CASSQLPGQGRIKNTEAFF
TRBJ2-1	TRBV29-1	CSSTAGVAEQFF
TRBJ1-5	TRBV19	CASSGTGGHQPQHF
TRBJ1-5	TRBV5-4	CASSSDTGTAQPQHF
TRBJ1-2	TRBV2	CASSQSDRGRPHYGYTF
TRBJ2-2	TRBV29-1	CSAGATNTGELFF
TRBJ2-3	TRBV30	CAWSPTAAGNTDTQYF
TRBJ2-1	TRBV29-1	CSVGTTGGSYNEQFF
TRBJ2-5	TRBV19	CASSTRPGTGVETQYF
TRBJ1-6	TRBV30	CAWSVSGGYSPLHF
TRBJ1-2	TRBV7-9	CASSLFEGYYGYTF
TRBJ2-5	TRBV12-3/TRBV12-4	CASSLSGVETQYF
TRBJ1-2	TRBV6-5	CAIRQGAFGYTF
TRBJ1-2	TRBV29-1	CSVDRLTTNYGYTF
TRBJ2-7	TRBV5-5	CASSLSGQGEYF
TRBJ2-4	TRBV11-3	CASSPPGNIQYF
TRBJ2-3	TRBV12-5	CASGSQGSSTDTQYF
TRBJ1-2	TRBV5-8	CASSWTGRGYTF
TRBJ2-2	TRBV29-1	CSVEEEASWYNTGELFF
TRBJ2-3	TRBV27	CASSSTAAQYF
TRBJ1-3	TRBV18	CASSLTGTRGDTIYF